This T cell receptor beta chain was identified in a study of blood T cell repertoires in COVID-19. About the study: Samples of COVID-19 (acute and convalescent) were obtained from the United States, Italy and Spain. T cells, B-cell-depleted T cells, or PBMCs supplied cDNA or gDNA.

The V segment lost 5 bases and the J segment 5 bases; nucleotides outside the gene matches: 5. The CDR3 runs to 16 residues. Germline V CDR1 and CDR2: KGHDR, SFDVKD. As originally analysed: From reference gene primer amplification, estimates of nucleated cell counts were derived. Sequencing used immunoSEQ multiplex PCR; TCRdb keeps in-frame clones, though not all of them. V, J and clone size were drawn from that table, and D and trimming were deduced from the DNA. This sample has 150,000 to 160,000 clones; approximately 91% occur once, and the top ten carry about 2.4%. The sequenced sample was peripheral blood. The receptor was isolated from a woman aged 70-85 years with acute or convalescent COVID-19. The rearrangement links TRBV24-1 to TRBJ2-3; TRBD2 aligns across 14 bases. The CDR3 sequence: CATSGGLAGALDTQYF. The DNA of the CDR3 is TGTGCCACCAGTGGGGGACTAGCGGGAGCTTTAGATACGCAGTATTTT.